This T cell receptor (beta chain) came from a study of blood T cell repertoires in COVID-19 (dated by TCRdb to the early 2020s). With respect to the entire study: The collaborator samples originated in the United States, Italy and Spain and spanned the acute and convalescent phases of COVID-19. The prospective study material was composed of cDNA or gDNA derived from T cells, B-cell-depleted T cells, or PBMCs. Deeply sampled blood TCRbeta repertoires from subjects exposed to, actively infected with, or recovered from COVID-19 were included in the dataset. The repertoires were released in a freely available public database intended as a resource for research on the immune response to SARS-CoV-2. Samples came from the ongoing ImmuneRACE study (first 160 participants) plus 1,254 subjects from 6 global collaborators. A de-identified subject ID, COVID-19 status, age in years and sex were almost always included in the sample metadata. Where available, HLA class I and class II types were obtained from metadata supplied by the sample provider rather than from assay-based typing.

Whole blood was collected in K2EDTA tubes by collaborating institutions according to the institutions' own protocols. Collaborator samples were shipped for TCRbeta analysis as frozen whole blood, isolated PBMCs, or DNA extracted from either sample type. About this clone: There is no known antigen for this receptor. No per-base quality is available; no much larger clone lies one base away.

TCRbeta CDR3 regions were amplified from genomic DNA by means of the immunoSEQ Assay, a bias-controlled multiplex PCR. The published analysis was carried out like this. The number of nucleated cells in each sample was estimated by amplification of reference gene primers within the assay. To quantify the absolute abundance of each unique TCRbeta CDR3 rearrangement, sequence reads were collapsed and filtered. Productive Simpson clonality was computed per sample as the square root of Simpson's diversity index over productive rearrangements. What TCRdb holds here is the immuneACCESS table cut down to in-frame rearrangements. Part of the clones is not present; checked against another copy, under half of the missing clones reflect an unresolved V gene, and the others are unexplained. That table gives V, J and clone size, and the DNA gave D and trimming. For this sample the table gives under 90,000 clones, of which roughly 80% were detected only once. The ten largest clones capture over 40% of the sample.

What the study reported, not specific to this receptor: The amount of clinical and demographic metadata varied by source and participant and was provided uncurated.

The CDR3 runs 17 amino acids, cysteine and phenylalanine included. This entry keeps only the CDR3 DNA: 51 bases, framed from base 1. CDR1 and CDR2 were assigned from the germline V gene as SGHVS and FNYEAQ. Trimming removed 5 bases from V and 5 bases from J; the gene matches leave 6 bases unexplained. Sequencing used peripheral blood. This receptor was obtained from an elderly man with acute or convalescent COVID-19. Here the chain combines TRBV7-6 and TRBJ2-1; 16 central bases correspond to TRBD2. The CDR3 region: CASSPTGLAGGNNEQFF. The DNA is as follows: TGTGCCAGCAGCCCCACGGGACTAGCGGGGGGGAACAATGAGCAGTTCTTC.